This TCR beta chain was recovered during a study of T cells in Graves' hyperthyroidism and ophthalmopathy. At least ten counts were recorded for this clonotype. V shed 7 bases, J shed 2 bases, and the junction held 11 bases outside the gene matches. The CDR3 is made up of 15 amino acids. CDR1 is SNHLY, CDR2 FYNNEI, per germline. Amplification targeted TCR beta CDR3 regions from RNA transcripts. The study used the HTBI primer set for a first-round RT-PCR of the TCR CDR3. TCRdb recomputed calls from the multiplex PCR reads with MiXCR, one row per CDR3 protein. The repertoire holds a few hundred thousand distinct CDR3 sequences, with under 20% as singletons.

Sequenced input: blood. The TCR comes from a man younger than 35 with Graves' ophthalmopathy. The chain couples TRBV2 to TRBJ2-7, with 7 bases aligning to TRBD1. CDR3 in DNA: TGTGCCAGCACCAAGGGGCGAGGGGGCCCCTACGAGCAGTACTTC. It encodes CASTKGRGGPYEQYF.